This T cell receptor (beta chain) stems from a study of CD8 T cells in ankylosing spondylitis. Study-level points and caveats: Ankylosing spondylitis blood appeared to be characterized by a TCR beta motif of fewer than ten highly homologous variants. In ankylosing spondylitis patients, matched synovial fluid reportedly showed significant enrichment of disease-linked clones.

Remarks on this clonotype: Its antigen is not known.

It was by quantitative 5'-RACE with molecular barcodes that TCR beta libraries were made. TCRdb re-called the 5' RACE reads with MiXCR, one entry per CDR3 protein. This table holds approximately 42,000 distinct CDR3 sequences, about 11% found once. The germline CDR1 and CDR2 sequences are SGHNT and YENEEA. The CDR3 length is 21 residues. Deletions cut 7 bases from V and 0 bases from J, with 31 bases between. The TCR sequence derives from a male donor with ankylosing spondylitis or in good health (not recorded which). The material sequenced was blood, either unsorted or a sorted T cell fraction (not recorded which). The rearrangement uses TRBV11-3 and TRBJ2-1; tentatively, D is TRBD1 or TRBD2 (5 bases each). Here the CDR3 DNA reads TGTGCCAGCAAGGCCGGGGCAGAAGGGCTTAAACCTCATATCTCCTACAATGAGCAGTTCTTC. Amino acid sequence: CASKAGAEGLKPHISYNEQFF.